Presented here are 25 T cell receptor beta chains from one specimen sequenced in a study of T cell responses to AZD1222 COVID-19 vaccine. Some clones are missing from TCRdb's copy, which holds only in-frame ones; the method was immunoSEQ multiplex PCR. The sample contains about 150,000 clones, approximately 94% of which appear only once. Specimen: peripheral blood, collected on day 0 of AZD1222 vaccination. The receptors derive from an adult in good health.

The CDR3 sequence is CASSPSGDTEAFF. The CDR3 DNA sequence: TGTGCCAGTAGTCCCAGTGGGGACACTGAAGCTTTCTTT. The rearrangement joins TRBV19 to TRBJ1-1, with D unresolved. Germline V lookup: CDR1 LNHDA, CDR2 SQIVND (reference sequence). The V end lost 5 bases, the J end lost 3 bases, and 10 bases lay between the germline ends. CDR3 length: 13 residues.

The CDR3 DNA follows: TGTGCCTGGAGTAATAGCGGCACCACAGATACGCAGTATTTT. Translation gives CAWSNSGTTDTQYF. The chain carries TRBV30 and TRBJ2-3, with D maybe TRBD2 (6 bases). V was trimmed by 2 bases and J by 2 bases, leaving 11 bases between them. This CDR3 spans 14 amino acids. Germline assignment: CDR1 GTSNPN and CDR2 SVGIG (reference sequence).

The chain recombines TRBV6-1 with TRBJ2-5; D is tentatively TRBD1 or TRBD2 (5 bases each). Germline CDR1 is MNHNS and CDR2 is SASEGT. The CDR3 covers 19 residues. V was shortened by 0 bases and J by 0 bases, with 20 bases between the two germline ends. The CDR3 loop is CASSEARGVWAAHQETQYF. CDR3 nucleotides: TGTGCCAGCAGTGAAGCGCGAGGGGTATGGGCAGCGCACCAAGAGACCCAGTACTTC.

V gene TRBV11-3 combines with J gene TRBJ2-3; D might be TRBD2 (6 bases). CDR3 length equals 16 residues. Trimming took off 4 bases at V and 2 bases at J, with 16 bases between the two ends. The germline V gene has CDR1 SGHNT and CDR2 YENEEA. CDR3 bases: TGTGCCAGCAGCTACGGGGACTGGGCTTTCACAGATACGCAGTATTTT. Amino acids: CASSYGDWAFTDTQYF.

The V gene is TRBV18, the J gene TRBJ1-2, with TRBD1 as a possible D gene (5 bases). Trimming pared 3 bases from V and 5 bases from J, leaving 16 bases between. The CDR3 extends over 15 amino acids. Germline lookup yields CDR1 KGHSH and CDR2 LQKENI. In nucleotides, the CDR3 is TGTGCCAGCTCACCCCCTTTCGCTTCAGGGTATGGCTACACCTTC. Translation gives CASSPPFASGYGYTF.

Here the CDR3 reads CASSQEGQPQHF. CDR3 sequence (DNA): TGTGCCAGCAGCCAAGAGGGTCAGCCCCAGCATTTT. The J gene is TRBJ1-5, the V gene TRBV3-1 (or the pseudogene TRBV3-2); D is uncertain. The germline V gene has CDR1 LGHDT and CDR2 YNNKEL (reference sequence). V gave up 0 bases and J gave up 6 bases, with 3 bases separating them. This CDR3 is 12 amino acids long.

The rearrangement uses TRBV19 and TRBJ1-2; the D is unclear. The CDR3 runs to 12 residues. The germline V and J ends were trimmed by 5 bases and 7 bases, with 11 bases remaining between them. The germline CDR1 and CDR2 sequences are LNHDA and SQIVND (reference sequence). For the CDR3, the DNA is TGTGCCAGTAGTTTGGCCCAACCTGGCTACACCTTC. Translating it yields CASSLAQPGYTF. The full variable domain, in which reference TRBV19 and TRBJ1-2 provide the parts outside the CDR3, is DGGITQSPKYLFRKEGQNVTLSCEQNLNHDAMYWYRQDPGQGLRLIYYSQIVNDFQKGDIAEGYSVSREKKESFPLTVTSAQKNPTAFYLCASSLAQPGYTFGSGTRLTVV.

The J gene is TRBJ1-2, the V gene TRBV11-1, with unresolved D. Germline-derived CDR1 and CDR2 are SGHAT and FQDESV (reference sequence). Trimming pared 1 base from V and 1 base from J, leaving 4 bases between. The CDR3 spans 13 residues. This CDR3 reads CASSLGGNYGYTF. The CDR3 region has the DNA TGTGCCAGCAGCTTAGGCGGTAACTATGGCTACACCTTC. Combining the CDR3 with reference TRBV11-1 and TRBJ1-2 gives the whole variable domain EAEVAQSPRYKITEKSQAVAFWCDPISGHATLYWYRQILGQGPELLVQFQDESVVDDSQLPKDRFSAERLKGVDSTLKIQPAELGDSAMYLCASSLGGNYGYTFGSGTRLTVV.

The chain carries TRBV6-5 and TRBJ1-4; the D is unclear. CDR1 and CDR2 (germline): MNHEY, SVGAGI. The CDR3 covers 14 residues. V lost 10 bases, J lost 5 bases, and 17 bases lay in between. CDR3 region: CATDTGIENEKLFF. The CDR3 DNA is TGTGCCACCGATACCGGGATAGAGAATGAAAAACTGTTTTTT.

CDR3 loop: CAWTGGRLREQFF. The CDR3 DNA follows: TGTGCCTGGACCGGGGGACGCCTTAGGGAGCAGTTCTTC. This sequence joins TRBV30 and TRBJ2-1; D is possibly TRBD2 (6 bases). Germline CDR1 and CDR2: GTSNPN and SVGIG (reference sequence). Trimming shortened V by 4 bases and J by 10 bases, and 17 bases separated the two germline ends. The CDR3 loop spans 13 amino acids.

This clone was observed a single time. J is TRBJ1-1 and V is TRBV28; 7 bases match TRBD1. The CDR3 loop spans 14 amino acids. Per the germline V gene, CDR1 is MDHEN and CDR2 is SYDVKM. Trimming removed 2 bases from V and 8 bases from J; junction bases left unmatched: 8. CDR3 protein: CASSLADRYGEAFF. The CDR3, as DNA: TGTGCCAGCAGTTTAGCGGACAGGTACGGGGAAGCTTTCTTT.

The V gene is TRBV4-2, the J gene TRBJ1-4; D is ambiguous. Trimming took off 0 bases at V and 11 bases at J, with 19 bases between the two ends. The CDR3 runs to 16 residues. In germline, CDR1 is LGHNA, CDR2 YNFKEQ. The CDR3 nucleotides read TGTGCCAGCAGCCAAGAAGGTCCAGGTGACGAGAAGAAACTGTTTTTT. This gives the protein CASSQEGPGDEKKLFF.

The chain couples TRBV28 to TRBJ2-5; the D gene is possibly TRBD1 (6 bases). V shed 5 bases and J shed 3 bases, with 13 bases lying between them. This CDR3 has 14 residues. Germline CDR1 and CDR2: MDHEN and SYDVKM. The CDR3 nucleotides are TGTGCCAGCAGTCCGGGACAAAATAAAGAGACCCAGTACTTC. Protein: CASSPGQNKETQYF.

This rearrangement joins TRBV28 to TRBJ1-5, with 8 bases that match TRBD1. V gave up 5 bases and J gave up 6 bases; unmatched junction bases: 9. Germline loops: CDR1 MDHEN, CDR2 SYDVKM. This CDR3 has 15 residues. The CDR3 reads CASSIEQGAGQPQHF. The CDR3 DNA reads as TGTGCCAGCAGTATCGAGCAGGGGGCCGGTCAGCCCCAGCATTTT.

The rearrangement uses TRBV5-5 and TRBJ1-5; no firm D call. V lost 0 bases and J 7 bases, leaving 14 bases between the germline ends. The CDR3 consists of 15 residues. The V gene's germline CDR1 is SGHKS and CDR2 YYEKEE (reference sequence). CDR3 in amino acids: CASSLVSGSGQPQHF. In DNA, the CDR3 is TGTGCCAGCAGCTTGGTATCGGGGAGCGGGCAGCCCCAGCATTTT.

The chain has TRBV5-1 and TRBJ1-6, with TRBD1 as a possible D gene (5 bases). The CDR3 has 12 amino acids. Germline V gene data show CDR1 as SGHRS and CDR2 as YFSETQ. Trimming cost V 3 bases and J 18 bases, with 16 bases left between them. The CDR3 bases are TGCGCCAGCAGCTCCCCGGGAGGGACCCCCCACTTT. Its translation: CASSSPGGTPHF.

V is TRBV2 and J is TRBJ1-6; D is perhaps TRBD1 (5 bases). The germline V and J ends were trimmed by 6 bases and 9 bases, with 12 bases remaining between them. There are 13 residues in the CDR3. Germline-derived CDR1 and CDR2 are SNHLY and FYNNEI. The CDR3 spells CASRDMGFSPLHF. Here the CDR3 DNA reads TGTGCCAGCAGGGACATGGGCTTTTCACCCCTCCACTTT.

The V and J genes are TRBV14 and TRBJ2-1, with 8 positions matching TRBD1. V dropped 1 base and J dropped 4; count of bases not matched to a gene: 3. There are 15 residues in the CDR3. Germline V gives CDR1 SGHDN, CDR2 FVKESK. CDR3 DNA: TGTGCCAGCAGCCAAGGGCAGGGGGCGTACAATGAGCAGTTCTTC. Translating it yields CASSQGQGAYNEQFF.

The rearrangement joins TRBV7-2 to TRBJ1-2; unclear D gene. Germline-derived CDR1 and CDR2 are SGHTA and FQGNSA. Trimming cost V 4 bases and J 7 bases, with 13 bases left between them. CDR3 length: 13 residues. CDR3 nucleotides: TGTGCCAGCAGCTATTACTCCAGGTTTGGCTACACCTTC. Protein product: CASSYYSRFGYTF.

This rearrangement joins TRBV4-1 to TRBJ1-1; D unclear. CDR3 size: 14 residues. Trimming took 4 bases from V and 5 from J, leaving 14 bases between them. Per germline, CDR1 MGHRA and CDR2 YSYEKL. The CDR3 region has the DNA TGCGCCAGCAGCCCCCTAGATCGTTGGACTGAAGCTTTCTTT. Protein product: CASSPLDRWTEAFF.

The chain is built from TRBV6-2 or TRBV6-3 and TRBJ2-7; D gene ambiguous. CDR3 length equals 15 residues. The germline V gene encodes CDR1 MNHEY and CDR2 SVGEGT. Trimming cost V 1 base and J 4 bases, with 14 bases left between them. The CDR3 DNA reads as TGTGCCAGCAGTTACTTAGGAAGGGTGGCGTACGAGCAGTACTTC. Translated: CASSYLGRVAYEQYF.

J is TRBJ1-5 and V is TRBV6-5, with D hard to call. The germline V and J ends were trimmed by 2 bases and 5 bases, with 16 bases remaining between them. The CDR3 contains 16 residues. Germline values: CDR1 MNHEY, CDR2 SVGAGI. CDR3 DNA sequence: TGTGCCAGCAGTTACAGGGCTCCTCTTTCCGATCAGCCCCAGCATTTT. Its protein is CASSYRAPLSDQPQHF.

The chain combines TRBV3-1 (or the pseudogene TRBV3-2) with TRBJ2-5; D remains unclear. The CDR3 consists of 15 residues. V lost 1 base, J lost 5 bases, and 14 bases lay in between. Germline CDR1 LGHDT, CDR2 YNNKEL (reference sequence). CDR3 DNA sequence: TGTGCCAGCAGCCAAGGCTCCACCAGTGGGGAGACCCAGTACTTC. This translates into CASSQGSTSGETQYF.

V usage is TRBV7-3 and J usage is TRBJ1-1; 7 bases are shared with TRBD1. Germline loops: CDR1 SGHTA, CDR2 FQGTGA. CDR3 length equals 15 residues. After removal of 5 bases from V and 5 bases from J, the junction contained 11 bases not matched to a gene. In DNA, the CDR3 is TGTGCCAGCAGCATGACAGGGAAAAGACAGACTGAAGCTTTCTTT. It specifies CASSMTGKRQTEAFF.

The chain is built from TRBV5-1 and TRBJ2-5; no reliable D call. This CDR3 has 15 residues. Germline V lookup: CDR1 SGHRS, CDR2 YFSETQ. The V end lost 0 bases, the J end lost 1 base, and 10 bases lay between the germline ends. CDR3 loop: CASSLAGSPQETQYF. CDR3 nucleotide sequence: TGCGCCAGCAGCTTGGCTGGCAGCCCCCAAGAGACCCAGTACTTC.